One and the same sample provided the 2 T cell receptor beta chains below, sequenced in a study of blood T cells in healthy people across ages. Primed by a sample-barcoded 5' primer and a J-beta primer mix, a second PCR proceeded for 7 to 11 cycles. MiXCR was run by TCRdb on the 5' RACE reads, yielding one entry per CDR3 protein. This table holds 800,000 to 900,000 distinct CDR3 sequences, around 62% found once. The sequenced sample consisted of blood. The receptors derive from a young man in good health.

The V call is TRBV20-1, the J call TRBJ2-1, with TRBD2 identical over 8 bases. The CDR3 contains 12 residues. V shed 3 bases, J shed 9 bases, and the junction held 4 bases outside the gene matches. The germline V gene has CDR1 DFQATT and CDR2 SNEGSKA (reference sequence). In DNA, the CDR3 is TGCAGTGCTAGGGGACTAGGGAGTGAGCAGTTCTTC. Protein product: CSARGLGSEQFF.

The chain links TRBV6-5 to TRBJ2-3; no clear D gene. CDR1 and CDR2 (germline): MNHEY, SVGAGI. The CDR3 runs to 14 residues. Trimming took 0 bases from V and 3 from J, leaving 7 bases between them. The CDR3: CASSYSSRTDTQYF. The CDR3 coding sequence is TGTGCCAGCAGTTACTCATCTAGAACAGATACGCAGTATTTT.